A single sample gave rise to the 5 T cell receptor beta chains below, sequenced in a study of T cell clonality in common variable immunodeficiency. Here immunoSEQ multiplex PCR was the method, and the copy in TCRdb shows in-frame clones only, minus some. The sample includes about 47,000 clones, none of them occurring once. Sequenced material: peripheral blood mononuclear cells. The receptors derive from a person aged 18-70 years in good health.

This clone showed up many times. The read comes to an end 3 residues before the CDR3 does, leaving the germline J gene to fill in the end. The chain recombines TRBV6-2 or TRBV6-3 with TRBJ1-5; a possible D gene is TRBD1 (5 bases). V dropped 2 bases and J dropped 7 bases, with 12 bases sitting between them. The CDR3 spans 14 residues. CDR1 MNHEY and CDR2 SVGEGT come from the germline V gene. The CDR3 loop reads CASSYSPGRQPQHF. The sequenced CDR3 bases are TGTGCCAGCAGTTACAGCCCAGGGAGACAGCCC.

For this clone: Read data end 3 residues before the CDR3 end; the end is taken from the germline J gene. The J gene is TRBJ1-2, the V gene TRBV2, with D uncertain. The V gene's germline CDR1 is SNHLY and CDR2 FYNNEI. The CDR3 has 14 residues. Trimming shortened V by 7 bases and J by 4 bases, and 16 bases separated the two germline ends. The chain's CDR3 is CASIVEGVGYGYTF. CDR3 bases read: TGTGCCAGCATCGTGGAGGGTGTGGGCTATGGC.

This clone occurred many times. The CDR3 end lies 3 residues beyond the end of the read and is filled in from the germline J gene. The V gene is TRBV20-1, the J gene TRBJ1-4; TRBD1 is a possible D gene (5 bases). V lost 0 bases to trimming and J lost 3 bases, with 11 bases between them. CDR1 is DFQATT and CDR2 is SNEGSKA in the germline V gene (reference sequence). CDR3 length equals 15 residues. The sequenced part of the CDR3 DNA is TGCAGTGCTAGAGATGCGGGGGGTTCTAATGAAAAA. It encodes CSARDAGGSNEK. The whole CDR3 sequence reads CSARDAGGSNEKLFF.

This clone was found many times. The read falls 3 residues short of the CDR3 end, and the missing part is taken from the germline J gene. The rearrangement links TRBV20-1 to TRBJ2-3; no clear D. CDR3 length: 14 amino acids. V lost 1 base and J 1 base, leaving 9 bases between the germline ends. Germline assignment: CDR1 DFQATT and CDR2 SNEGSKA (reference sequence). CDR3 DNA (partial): TGCAGTGCTAGAGGTCCCGGTGGCACAGATACG. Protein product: CSARGPGGTDT. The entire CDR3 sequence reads CSARGPGGTDTQYF.

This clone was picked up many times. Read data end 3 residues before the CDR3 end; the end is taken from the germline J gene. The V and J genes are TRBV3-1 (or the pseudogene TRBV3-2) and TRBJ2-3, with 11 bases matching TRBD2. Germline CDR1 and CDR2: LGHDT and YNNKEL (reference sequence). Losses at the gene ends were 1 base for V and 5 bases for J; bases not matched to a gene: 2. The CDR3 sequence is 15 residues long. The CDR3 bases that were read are TGTGCCAGCAGCCAAGTTCTAGCGGGGGGAGATACG. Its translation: CASSQVLAGGDT. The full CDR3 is CASSQVLAGGDTQYF.